One sample yielded the 2 T cell receptor beta chains listed below, sequenced in a study of response to subunit inactivated influenza vaccine. MiXCR, run by TCRdb on the RT-PCR reads, gives a single entry per CDR3 protein. The sample shows about 520,000 distinct CDR3 sequences, more than 7% of them seen only once. The input for sequencing was PBMCs from blood, taken roughly 24 months after vaccination. These receptors all stem from a man between 50 and 75 years old who received an inactivated influenza vaccine.

The gene calls are TRBV3-1 and TRBJ1-1; D gene unclear. Deletions cut 3 bases from V and 0 bases from J, with 11 bases between. Germline V gives CDR1 LGHDT, CDR2 YNNKEL (reference sequence). This CDR3 spans 15 amino acids. The CDR3 spells CASSQYKGLNTEAFF. DNA for the CDR3: TGTGCCAGCAGCCAGTATAAGGGTTTGAACACTGAAGCTTTCTTT.

The gene calls are TRBV6-5 and TRBJ2-7, with TRBD2 matching over 11 bases. The CDR3 is made up of 15 amino acids. The germline gives CDR1 MNHEY, CDR2 SVGAGI. The V gene end was trimmed by 2 bases and the J gene end by 5 bases; junction bases not matched to a gene: 5. The CDR3 spells CASSYALAGVDEQYF. The CDR3 region has the DNA TGTGCCAGCAGTTACGCACTAGCGGGAGTTGACGAGCAGTACTTC.